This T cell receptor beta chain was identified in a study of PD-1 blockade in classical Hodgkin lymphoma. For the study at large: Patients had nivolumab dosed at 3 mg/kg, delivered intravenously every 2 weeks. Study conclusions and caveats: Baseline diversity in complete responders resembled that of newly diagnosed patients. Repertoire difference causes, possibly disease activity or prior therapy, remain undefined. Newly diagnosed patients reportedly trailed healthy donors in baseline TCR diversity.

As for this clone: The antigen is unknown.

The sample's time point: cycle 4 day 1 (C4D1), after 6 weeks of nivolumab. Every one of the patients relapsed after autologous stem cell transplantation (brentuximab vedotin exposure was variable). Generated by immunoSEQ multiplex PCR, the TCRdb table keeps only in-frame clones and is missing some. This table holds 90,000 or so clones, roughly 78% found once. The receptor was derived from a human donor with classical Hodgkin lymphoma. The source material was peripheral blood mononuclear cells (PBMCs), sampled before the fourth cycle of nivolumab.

CDR3 residues: CASSAPGRTGALGTQYF. The CDR3 DNA sequence: TGTGCCAGCAGCGCGCCCGGACGGACCGGGGCGTTGGGGACCCAGTACTTC. The chain is built from TRBV5-4 and TRBJ2-5; D may match TRBD1 or TRBD2 (5 bases each). Germline CDR1 reads SGHNT; CDR2 reads YYREEE (reference sequence). The CDR3 covers 17 residues. V lost 4 bases, J lost 7 bases, and 26 bases lay in between.